There are many counts of the clone carrying this T cell receptor beta chain. Unique molecular identifiers tagged individual cDNA molecules. TCRdb fed the 5' RACE reads into MiXCR, producing one record per CDR3 protein. The repertoire holds approximately 28,000 distinct CDR3 sequences, 5% to 6.5% seen once, with about 32% in the top ten. Germline V gene sequence: CDR1 SGHVS, CDR2 FQNEAQ. This CDR3 has 15 residues. V was pared by 2 bases and J by 4 bases, with 11 bases between. The sample belongs to a study of early T cells in non-severe SARS-CoV-2 infection. As for the study in general: The authors sequenced bulk RNA from unsorted whole blood, leaving chains unpaired.

The clonotype originates from an adult who was a healthcare worker with PCR-confirmed SARS-CoV-2 infection or an uninfected control (not recorded which). The sample here was whole blood, taken at baseline. The chain recombines TRBV7-8 with TRBJ2-2; TRBD1 is a possible D gene (5 bases). CDR3 nucleotides: TGTGCCAGCAGCTTACGCAGGGAAAGCACCGGGGAGCTGTTTTTT. Translated, it gives CASSLRRESTGELFF. The full variable domain, rest sourced from reference TRBV7-8 and TRBJ2-2, is GAGVSQSPRYKVAKRGQDVALRCDPISGHVSLFWYQQALGQGPEFLTYFQNEAQLDKSGLPSDRFFAERPEGSVSTLKIQRTQQEDSAVYLCASSLRRESTGELFFGEGSRLTVL.